The 16 T cell receptor beta chains reported below all come from one sample, sequenced in a study of post-analysis software for immune sequencing data. Presence of unique molecular identifiers characterized the TCR beta cDNA libraries. TCRdb used MiXCR to reprocess the PCR reads, holding one entry per CDR3 protein. Of approximately 440,000 distinct CDR3 sequences in the sample, roughly 45% were seen once. Their antigens remain unidentified. Notes on the study in general: Elevated frequency relative to controls characterized roughly 5 TRBV segments in patients, TRBV5-6, TRBV5-1 and TRBV20-1 among them.

What was sequenced was blood. These receptors were collected from a girl aged 5 to 17 with multiple sclerosis.

The chain joins TRBV5-1 to TRBJ2-3, with 13 positions matching TRBD2. Germline-derived CDR1 and CDR2 are SGHRS and YFSETQ. The ends lost 4 bases at V and 3 bases at J; junction bases unmatched: 5. The CDR3 is made up of 16 amino acids. Here the CDR3 DNA reads TGCGCCAGCAGCGATGGACTAGCGGGAGCAACAGATACGCAGTATTTT. Amino acids: CASSDGLAGATDTQYF.

The rearrangement joins TRBV29-1 to TRBJ1-1, with 8 bases fitting TRBD1. This CDR3 is built from 12 residues. The ends lost 6 bases at V and 0 bases at J; junction bases unmatched: 0. CDR1 is SQVTM and CDR2 is ANQGSEA in the germline V gene. CDR3 sequence reads: CSVTGVNTEAFF. The CDR3 nucleotides read TGCAGCGTGACAGGGGTGAACACTGAAGCTTTCTTT.

This clonotype was counted a few times. The chain combines TRBV12-3 or TRBV12-4 with TRBJ1-5; TRBD1 agrees at 9 bases. This CDR3 spans 17 amino acids. V gave up 6 bases and J gave up 2 bases; unmatched junction bases: 11. CDR3 region: CASSLTRTGVGNQPQHF. The CDR3 DNA sequence: TGTGCCAGCAGCCTGACCAGGACAGGGGTGGGCAATCAGCCCCAGCATTTT.

This chain joins TRBV7-3 and TRBJ2-3; 7 bases agree with TRBD2. Trimming at V came to 1 base and at J to 4 bases, leaving 8 bases not matched to a gene. The germline V gene encodes CDR1 SGHTA and CDR2 FQGTGA. The CDR3 runs to 16 residues. For the CDR3, the DNA is TGTGCCAGCAGCTTAAGAGGGACTACGGGTCCAGATACGCAGTATTTT. This translates into CASSLRGTTGPDTQYF.

The CDR3 nucleotides read TGTGCCAGCAGCCCAGACAGTTTCAATCAGCCCCAGCATTTT. Encoded protein: CASSPDSFNQPQHF. The chain recombines TRBV27 with TRBJ1-5, with D possibly matching TRBD1 (5 bases). This CDR3 comprises 14 residues. V was cut by 6 bases and J by 3 bases, with 12 bases left in between. CDR1 and CDR2 (germline): MNHEY, SMNVEV (reference sequence).

This clonotype was observed a handful of times. The chain uses TRBV10-3 and TRBJ1-2, with TRBD1 identical over 7 bases. The ends lost 3 bases at V and 4 bases at J; junction bases unmatched: 5. CDR1 and CDR2 (germline): ENHRY, SYGVKD. The CDR3 loop spans 14 amino acids. Here the CDR3 DNA reads TGTGCCATCAGTGACCCCCGGGACAGCTATGGCTACACCTTC. Protein product: CAISDPRDSYGYTF.

The V call is TRBV12-3 or TRBV12-4, the J call TRBJ1-6; no clear D gene. Trimming shortened V by 1 base and J by 11 bases, and 9 bases separated the two germline ends. This CDR3 comprises 13 residues. CDR3 loop: CASSLDSSTPLHF. The CDR3 coding sequence is TGTGCCAGCAGTTTAGACAGCTCCACACCCCTCCACTTT.

The chain is built from TRBV9 and TRBJ1-1, with a tentative D call TRBD1 (6 bases). V was trimmed by 3 bases and J by 4 bases, leaving 16 bases between them. The CDR3 is 15 residues long. Looked up from germline, CDR1 is SGDLS and CDR2 is YYNGEE. The CDR3 DNA is TGTGCCAGCAGCGAGGGGAGCGGACAGAGCACTGAAGCTTTCTTT. Translating it yields CASSEGSGQSTEAFF.

This clonotype turned up a few times. CDR3 bases: TGCAGTGCTAGGAGCGCAGGGGTGGGTAATGAGCAGTTCTTC. Translation: CSARSAGVGNEQFF. V is TRBV20-1 and J is TRBJ2-1, with D perhaps TRBD1 (6 bases). The V end was cut by 3 bases, the J end by 7 bases, with 16 bases between. The CDR3 is 14 residues long. The V gene's germline CDR1 is DFQATT and CDR2 SNEGSKA (reference sequence).

The V call is TRBV7-9, the J call TRBJ1-1, with a possible D match to TRBD1 (6 bases). V shed 0 bases and J shed 9 bases, with 14 bases lying between them. The CDR3 has 14 amino acids. Germline CDR1 is SEHNR and CDR2 is FQNEAQ (reference sequence). The chain's CDR3 is CASSLARQGQKAFF. The CDR3 nucleotides are TGTGCCAGCAGCTTAGCGCGGCAGGGGCAAAAAGCTTTCTTT.

This rearrangement joins TRBV28 to TRBJ2-3; tentative D call: TRBD1 (6 bases). CDR1 MDHEN and CDR2 SYDVKM come from the germline V gene. The CDR3 consists of 15 residues. Between the trimmed V and J ends, which lost 6 bases and 2 bases, there was a span of 15 bases. The CDR3 loop is CASSLPWTATDTQYF. The CDR3 coding sequence is TGTGCCAGCAGCCTCCCCTGGACAGCCACAGATACGCAGTATTTT.

The chain employs TRBV18 and TRBJ2-4, with a possible D match to TRBD1 (5 bases). The last part of the DNA fits TRBJ2-7 better; the J call may be wrong. CDR1 and CDR2 (germline): KGHSH, LQKENI. This CDR3 has 14 residues. The CDR3 sequence: CASSLDSVVYEQYF. The CDR3 DNA follows: TGTGCCAGCTCACTCGACAGTGTGGTGTACGAGCAGTACTTC.

Ten or more counts support this clonotype. The chain has TRBV4-3 and TRBJ2-5, with 16 nucleotides matching TRBD2. Per the germline V gene, CDR1 is LGHNA and CDR2 is YSLEER. The CDR3 sequence is 19 residues long. The ends lost 2 bases at V and 5 bases at J; junction bases unmatched: 11. Written as DNA, the CDR3 is TGCGCCAGCAGCCAATCCCCCGGGACTAGCGGGAGGGCCTGGGAGACCCAGTACTTC. This sequence encodes CASSQSPGTSGRAWETQYF.

This clonotype has a handful of counts. The chain combines TRBV7-3 with TRBJ2-6; a possible D gene is TRBD2 (5 bases). Between the trimmed V and J ends, which lost 8 bases and 0 bases, there was a span of 8 bases. Germline V gives CDR1 SGHTA, CDR2 FQGTGA. This CDR3 spans 14 amino acids. For the CDR3, the DNA is TGTGCCAGCGGCGGAGGCTCTGGGGCCAACGTCCTGACTTTC. Protein product: CASGGGSGANVLTF.

J is TRBJ2-7 and V is TRBV9; D is ambiguous. Germline CDR1 SGDLS, CDR2 YYNGEE. Trimming cost V 0 bases and J 4 bases, with 11 bases left between them. The CDR3 is made up of 14 amino acids. The CDR3 protein is CASSVANQGYEQYF. Here the CDR3 DNA reads TGTGCCAGCAGCGTAGCTAATCAAGGATACGAGCAGTACTTC.

This clonotype has more than one count but fewer than ten. The CDR3 DNA follows: TGCAGTGCTAAAGCGGGGGCTAGCACAGATACGCAGTATTTT. Its protein is CSAKAGASTDTQYF. The chain joins TRBV20-1 to TRBJ2-3; 8 nucleotides agree with TRBD2. V shed 4 bases, J shed 0 bases, and the junction held 3 bases outside the gene matches. CDR3 length: 14 amino acids. The germline V gene encodes CDR1 DFQATT and CDR2 SNEGSKA (reference sequence).